The 26 T cell receptor beta chains given below trace back to one sample, sequenced in a study of CD8+CD57+ T cells in acquired aplastic anemia. Investigators profiled TCR beta VDJ and CDR3 from genomic DNA template. TCRdb processed the reads anew with MiXCR; each CDR3 protein has one entry. The sample includes 200,000 to 300,000 distinct CDR3 sequences, approximately 86% seen only once; the top ten take 40% to 50%. Previously, flow cytometry had revealed CD8+CD57+ cell expansion in the patients chosen for sequencing. Sequenced material: sorted CD4+, CD8+, or CD8+CD57+ T cells (not recorded which) from PBMCs. The receptors come from a human donor with aplastic anemia.

The chain couples TRBV7-9 to TRBJ1-1, with D possibly matching TRBD1 (5 bases). Per the germline V gene, CDR1 is SEHNR and CDR2 is FQNEAQ (reference sequence). V lost 2 bases and J lost 11, with 21 bases in between. The CDR3 extends over 15 amino acids. The CDR3 coding sequence is TGTGCCAGCAGCTTACAACTGAGCGGGGGGAGTGATGCTTTCTTT. Amino acids: CASSLQLSGGSDAFF.

About this clonotype itself: This may be a read error, as it is one base from a much larger clone. The chain recombines TRBV9 with TRBJ1-1; D ambiguous. Trimming cost V 1 base and J 12 bases, with 22 bases left between them. The CDR3 runs 15 residues. CDR1 and CDR2 from the germline V gene are SGDLS and YYNGEE. CDR3 loop: CASSVYQNCYNEPFF. CDR3 DNA: TGTGCCAGCAGCGTATACCAGAACTGCTACAATGAGCCTTTCTTT.

The chain couples TRBV20-1 to TRBJ1-2; the match to TRBD1 covers 7 bases. CDR1 and CDR2 (germline): DFQATT, SNEGSKA (reference sequence). V lost 3 bases to trimming and J lost 4 bases; unmatched junction nucleotides: 11. CDR3 length: 15 residues. CDR3 in amino acids: CSASDPTGLAYGYTF. The CDR3 DNA reads as TGCAGTGCTAGTGATCCGACAGGGTTGGCCTATGGCTACACCTTC.

This clonotype was seen a few times. The chain links TRBV10-3 to TRBJ2-3, with TRBD2 matching 11 bases. V shed 4 bases and J 4 bases; nucleotides not matched to a gene: 1. Germline lookup yields CDR1 ENHRY and CDR2 SYGVKD. CDR3 length: 14 amino acids. For the CDR3, the DNA is TGTGCCATCAGTGGTAGCGGGGGGGCAGATACGCAGTATTTT. Protein sequence: CAISGSGGADTQYF.

The rearrangement links TRBV9 to TRBJ2-1, with D tentatively TRBD1 or TRBD2 (6 bases each). Deletions cut 4 bases from V and 11 bases from J, with 25 bases between. The CDR3 spans 16 residues. Germline V CDR1 and CDR2: SGDLS, YYNGEE. In nucleotides, the CDR3 is TGTGCCAGCAGCCAGGGGCGCGGGAACGGTCCAGATAAGCAGTTCTTC. Protein sequence: CASSQGRGNGPDKQFF. The full variable domain, in which reference TRBV9 and TRBJ2-1 provide the parts outside the CDR3, is DSGVTQTPKHLITATGQRVTLRCSPRSGDLSVYWYQQSLDQGLQFLIQYYNGEERAKGNILERFSAQQFPDLHSELNLSSLELGDSALYFCASSQGRGNGPDKQFFGPGTRLTVL.

This clonotype was detected once. The conserved final phenylalanine or tryptophan is absent from the CDR3, which likely points to a read error. This rearrangement joins TRBV7-9 to TRBJ1-2; 9 bases agree with TRBD1. The length of the CDR3 is 13 residues. The germline V gene encodes CDR1 SEHNR and CDR2 FQNEAQ (reference sequence). V shed 9 bases and J 11 bases; nucleotides not matched to a gene: 13. In nucleotides, the CDR3 is TGTGCCAGACAGGGGGCTAGGGGGGGTGAGTACACCTTG. This gives the protein CARQGARGGEYTL.

A note on this clonotype: The germline gene is not matched at one end of the junction; a read error may be the cause. The chain joins TRBV9 to TRBJ2-3; 11 bases are shared with TRBD2. This CDR3 is built from 14 residues. CDR1 SGDLS and CDR2 YYNGEE come from the germline V gene. The CDR3 here is CASSLAGGGDDYDF. CDR3 coding DNA: TGTGCCAGCAGCTTAGCGGGAGGGGGCGATGACTATGATTTT.

The chain couples TRBV9 to TRBJ1-2; D may be TRBD1 (5 bases). The V and J ends lost 4 bases and 5 bases respectively, with 21 bases between them. Germline V lookup: CDR1 SGDLS, CDR2 YYNGEE. The CDR3 has 16 amino acids. The CDR3 DNA sequence: TGTGCCAGCAGCTTGGCTAGGGACGAAGTCGTATATGGCTACACCTTC. Amino acid sequence: CASSLARDEVVYGYTF.

Points on this clonotype: The germline gene is not matched at one end of the junction; a read error may be the cause. The chain is built from TRBV7-6 and TRBJ2-5; weak D call: TRBD1 (6 bases). The V gene's germline CDR1 is SGHVS and CDR2 FNYEAQ. The CDR3 has 14 amino acids. The CDR3 nucleotides read TGTGCCACCAGCAGGGGCAGCAGACAATCAACCCAGTACTTC. It yields the protein CATSRGSRQSTQYF. Looking up the rest from reference TRBV7-6 and TRBJ2-5 gives the full variable domain: GAGVSQSPRYKVTKRGQDVALRCDPISGHVSLYWYRQALGQGPEFLTYFNYEAQQDKSGLPNDRFSAERPEGSISTLTIQRTEQRDSAMYRCATSRGSRQSTQYFGPGTRLLVL.

A remark on this clonotype: A junction end diverges from the germline sequence, so it may reflect a read error. The V call is TRBV2, the J call TRBJ2-3; 7 nucleotides match TRBD2. The CDR3 loop spans 14 amino acids. Germline CDR1 reads SNHLY; CDR2 reads FYNNEI. The CDR3 sequence: CASRVAGRPDTYFF. The CDR3 nucleotides read TGTGCCAGCAGGGTAGCGGGCAGACCCGATACGTATTTTTTC.

The chain employs TRBV15 and TRBJ1-3; the match to TRBD1 covers 7 bases. From germline, CDR1 is LNHNV and CDR2 YYDKDF (reference sequence). V was pared by 3 bases and J by 3 bases, with 8 bases of the junction left unmatched. The length of the CDR3 is 16 residues. CDR3 residues: CATSSLGQAVGNTIYF. CDR3 bases: TGTGCCACCAGCAGCCTAGGACAGGCGGTTGGAAACACCATATATTTT.

V usage is TRBV15 and J usage is TRBJ2-5; unclear D gene. V was cut by 4 bases and J by 10 bases, with 19 bases left in between. The germline gives CDR1 LNHNV, CDR2 YYDKDF (reference sequence). The CDR3 length is 14 residues. The CDR3 loop reads CATSIESKQDDQYF. CDR3 DNA sequence: TGTGCCACCAGCATAGAAAGCAAGCAAGACGACCAGTACTTC.

The chain recombines TRBV24-1 with TRBJ1-1; a weak D match, TRBD1 (5 bases). Germline loops: CDR1 KGHDR, CDR2 SFDVKD. CDR3 length equals 13 residues. V was trimmed by 7 bases and J by 7 bases, leaving 15 bases between them. As DNA, the CDR3 is TGTGCCACCAGAACCGGCACAGGCGTTGAAGCTTTCTTT. It translates to CATRTGTGVEAFF.

Regarding this clonotype: A read error is likely, as this CDR3 ends without the conserved phenylalanine or tryptophan. The DNA is omitted, as the CDR3 cannot be located on it reliably, and the CDR3 follows TCRdb's listing. The V gene is TRBV24-1, the J gene TRBJ2-3; the D segment call TRBD1 is taken from the table without a DNA check. Germline lookup yields CDR1 KGHDR and CDR2 SFDVKD. The CDR3 is 15 residues long, ends included. This chain's CDR3 is CATSDGKTGIGEQTM.

The sample holds one count of this clonotype. This is likely a read error, given that the CDR3 carries no conserved phenylalanine or tryptophan at its end. The DNA is left out, because the CDR3 cannot be placed on it with certainty; the CDR3 is given as TCRdb lists it. This chain uses TRBV7-9 with TRBJ1-1; the DNA was not compared with TRBD1, the D call given in the table. The V gene's germline CDR1 is SEHNR and CDR2 FQNEAQ (reference sequence). The CDR3 has 13 amino acids, counting both end residues. The CDR3 reads CASSPGRQGAPEQ.

As to this clonotype: One end of the junction does not line up with germline, which may come from a read error. V and J are TRBV15 and TRBJ2-5; D not resolved. This CDR3 has 14 residues. Germline V gene lookup returns CDR1 LNHNV and CDR2 YYDKDF (reference sequence). The CDR3, as DNA: TGTGCCACCAGCAGAGGCTCAGACCCAGAGACCCAGTATTTC. Its translation: CATSRGSDPETQYF. Complete variable domain (other parts from reference TRBV15 and TRBJ2-5): DAMVIQNPRYQVTQFGKPVTLSCSQTLNHNVMYWYQQKSSQAPKLLFHYYDKDFNNEADTPDNFQSRRPNTSFCFLDIRSPGLGDTAMYLCATSRGSDPETQYFGPGTRLLVL.

The table lists this clonotype with a few counts. The junction departs from the called germline gene at one end, perhaps through a read error. The chain has TRBV15 and TRBJ2-3, with a tentative D call TRBD2 (5 bases). Germline V gene sequence: CDR1 LNHNV, CDR2 YYDKDF (reference sequence). The CDR3 has 16 residues. CDR3 in amino acids: CATRRVVEEPTDTQYF. CDR3 sequence (DNA): TGTGCCACCAGGAGAGTAGTGGAGGAGCCCACAGATACGCAGTATTTT.

The chain uses TRBV7-3 and TRBJ1-1; D gene unclear. Per germline, CDR1 SGHTA and CDR2 FQGTGA. The ends were cut back, 1 base at V and 14 bases at J, with 23 bases in the middle. The CDR3 is 15 residues long. In DNA form, the CDR3 reads TGTGCCAGCAGCTTAAAGGGAGGTGGTGGCTACACCTTCTTCTTT. Its translation: CASSLKGGGGYTFFF.

This chain joins TRBV29-1 and TRBJ2-1; D gene ambiguous. The V end was cut by 1 base, the J end by 7 bases, with 14 bases between. CDR1 is SQVTM and CDR2 is ANQGSEA in the germline V gene. The CDR3 totals 14 residues. CDR3: CSVEGNSKGNEQFF. CDR3 coding DNA: TGCAGCGTTGAAGGAAACTCAAAGGGAAATGAGCAGTTCTTC.

A word on this clonotype: The junction departs from germline at one end; a sequencing error may be responsible. The V gene is TRBV7-8, the J gene TRBJ1-6; D gene ambiguous. The CDR3 extends over 16 amino acids. CDR1 SGHVS and CDR2 FQNEAQ come from the germline V gene. The CDR3 loop reads CASSLTGGSYTQPLHF. CDR3 bases: TGCGCCAGCAGCTTAACGGGAGGCTCCTATACGCAGCCCCTCCACTTT.

This chain links TRBV2 with TRBJ2-5; D is possibly TRBD1 (5 bases). The DNA end is a closer match to TRBJ1-2, so the J assignment may be wrong. In germline, CDR1 is SNHLY, CDR2 FYNNEI. The CDR3 length is 14 residues. The CDR3 coding sequence is TGTGCCAGCAGTGATGGACACGCGTACTATGGCTACACCTTC. Its translation: CASSDGHAYYGYTF.

Concerning this clonotype: One junction end does not reproduce the germline sequence, and a read error may be involved. The V gene is TRBV11-3, the J gene TRBJ2-1; tentative D call: TRBD1 (7 bases). Germline lookup yields CDR1 SGHNT and CDR2 YENEEA. This CDR3 region has 16 residues. Here the CDR3 reads CASSQRLAGGSDEQFF. CDR3 nucleotides: TGCGCCAGCAGCCAACGCCTTGCAGGGGGGAGCGATGAGCAGTTCTTC.

On this clonotype: One junction end disagrees with the germline gene, perhaps due to a read error. The chain uses TRBV9 and TRBJ2-5; D is possibly TRBD1 (7 bases). This CDR3 region has 14 residues. Germline V gene lookup returns CDR1 SGDLS and CDR2 YYNGEE. Here the CDR3 reads CATSGGGEQEGNTF. The DNA of the CDR3 is TGTGCCACCAGCGGAGGGGGCGAACAGGAAGGAAACACCTTC.

This chain joins TRBV7-8 and TRBJ2-3, with D unclear. Judging by the DNA end, TRBJ1-5 fits better; the J call may be wrong. Germline lookup yields CDR1 SGHVS and CDR2 FQNEAQ. The CDR3 extends over 13 amino acids. The CDR3 DNA is TGTGCCAGCAGGGTCGCGGGAGGACCCGATCAGCATTTT. Amino acids: CASRVAGGPDQHF.

With respect to this clonotype: No DNA is shown, since the ends of the CDR3 on it are uncertain; the CDR3 is the one TCRdb lists. The V gene is TRBV9, the J gene TRBJ2-3; TRBD1 is taken as the D call from the table, unchecked against the DNA. Germline V CDR1 and CDR2: SGDLS, YYNGEE. Termini included, the CDR3 measures 15 amino acids. CDR3 protein: CASGDPGNIQYFEYF.

This clonotype was observed once. CDR3 sequence reads: CATSRSGSRETQYF. The CDR3 DNA follows: TGTGCCACCAGCAGAAGCGGCAGTCGGGAGACCCAGTACTTC. V is TRBV15 and J is TRBJ2-1, with D maybe TRBD2 (5 bases). The DNA end is more similar to TRBJ2-5, so the J call may be wrong. Germline V gene lookup returns CDR1 LNHNV and CDR2 YYDKDF (reference sequence). The CDR3 consists of 14 residues.